Reported below is one T cell receptor beta chain. As handled by the study authors: Reference gene primers were amplified, and this amplification served to estimate nucleated cell counts. The method was immunoSEQ multiplex PCR; TCRdb's version includes in-frame clones alone and lacks a portion of them. The V and J calls and clone size were taken over from that table, and D and trimming were inferred from the DNA. Here the sample spans fewer than 80,000 clones, 88% being singletons. CDR1 is KGHSH and CDR2 is LQKENI in the germline V gene. The V end was cut by 3 bases, the J end by 5 bases, with 12 bases between. The CDR3 is 14 residues long. The record originates from a study of blood T cell repertoires in COVID-19. Study as a whole: Both acute and convalescent COVID-19 samples were obtained from the United States, Italy and Spain. PBMCs, B-cell-depleted T cells, or T cells were the source of the cDNA or gDNA that made up the material.

This receptor was obtained from a human donor in a cohort sampled during active COVID-19. V and J are TRBV18 and TRBJ2-3; tentatively, D is TRBD2 (6 bases). The sequenced material came from peripheral blood. CDR3 residues: CASSPGGVRDTQYF. DNA of the CDR3: TGTGCCAGCTCACCGGGCGGGGTGAGAGATACGCAGTATTTT.